The clone carrying this T cell receptor (beta chain) was observed at least ten times. The time point was: sample taken at primary tumor resection. There were some 76 donors, all of them untreated patients with early-stage non-small cell lung cancer. Every individual TCR cDNA molecule carried its own unique molecular identifier, which allowed correction of PCR and sequencing errors. TCRdb redid the calling of the 5' RACE reads with MiXCR, one entry per CDR3 protein. This sample has approximately 25,000 distinct CDR3 sequences, with 3% to 3.5% found just once. These data belong to a study of spatial heterogeneity in lung cancer. On the study more broadly: Sequence detection consistently recorded a greater number of beta-chain than alpha-chain sequences.

V was pared by 6 bases and J by 3 bases, with 6 bases of the junction left unmatched. There are 15 residues in the CDR3. Germline CDR1 reads MNHEY; CDR2 reads SVGEGT. The V and J genes are TRBV6-2 or TRBV6-3 and TRBJ2-7; 12 bases align to TRBD2. Material: PBMCs, obtained at surgery. This clonotype was sampled from a female donor with early-stage non-small cell lung cancer. The CDR3 region is CASRLRTSGIYEQYF. CDR3 nucleotides: TGTGCCAGCAGACTCCGGACTAGCGGGATCTACGAGCAGTACTTC.